These T cell receptor beta chains were read from a single sample in a study of blood T cell repertoires in COVID-19. TCRdb's copy holds only in-frame clones and misses some; the assay was immunoSEQ multiplex PCR. The sample lists a few hundred thousand clones, about 88% occurring once. The sequencing input was PBMCs or T cells enriched from blood (not recorded which). These receptors originate from a woman aged 18-35 years who had been exposed to COVID-19. Both conserved end residues are part of each CDR3. D genes are given only for firm matches. Clone size, where shown, is once, few, many, or a class for clones that have expanded.

D	J	V	size	CDR3	DNA
TRBD2	TRBJ2-7	TRBV19	-	CASSMWLAGTSYEQYF	TGTGCCAGTAGTATGTGGCTAGCGGGGACATCCTACGAGCAGTACTTC
-	TRBJ1-1	TRBV12-1	-	CASSFNTGGTEAFF	TGTGCCAGCAGCTTTAATACAGGGGGCACTGAAGCTTTCTTT
TRBD1	TRBJ1-1	TRBV4-3	few	CASSWGTGGTEAFF	TGCGCCAGCAGCTGGGGGACAGGGGGAACTGAAGCTTTCTTT
-	TRBJ2-7	TRBV6-5	-	CASRSLVPLPYEQYF	TGTGCCAGCAGATCACTAGTTCCCCTGCCCTACGAGCAGTACTTC
-	TRBJ2-7	TRBV4-3	-	CASSQEGRQGYEQYF	TGCGCCAGCAGCCAAGAAGGGAGGCAGGGCTACGAGCAGTACTTC
-	TRBJ1-5	TRBV2	-	CASSELGRNNQPQHF	TGTGCCAGCAGTGAACTGGGGAGGAACAATCAGCCCCAGCATTTT
-	TRBJ1-2	TRBV4-3	-	CASSPEGFWGYTF	TGCGCCAGCAGCCCGGAGGGTTTTTGGGGCTACACCTTC
TRBD2	TRBJ2-2	TRBV4-3	-	CASSQSHLAGGTGELFF	TGCGCCAGCAGCCAAAGCCACCTAGCGGGGGGTACCGGGGAGCTGTTTTTT
-	TRBJ1-2	TRBV5-4	-	CASSPLGLQGSRTF	TGTGCCAGCAGCCCCCTTGGGTTGCAGGGTTCTCGAACCTTC
TRBD1	TRBJ1-5	TRBV18	-	CASSAISGQGTNQPQHF	TGTGCCAGCTCGGCTATCTCGGGACAGGGTACCAATCAGCCCCAGCATTTT
-	TRBJ2-2	TRBV12-5	-	CASGLSLGDTGELFF	TGTGCTAGTGGTTTGTCGCTGGGAGATACCGGGGAGCTGTTTTTT
TRBD1	TRBJ1-5	TRBV7-9	-	CASSPSDRVNQPQHF	TGTGCCAGCAGCCCATCCGACAGGGTAAATCAGCCCCAGCATTTT
-	TRBJ2-1	TRBV7-6	once	CASSFGNYNEQFF	TGTGCCAGCAGCTTTGGCAATTACAATGAGCAGTTCTTC
-	TRBJ1-5	TRBV2	-	CASSEIARPQHF	TGTGCCAGCAGTGAAATCGCTAGGCCCCAGCATTTT
TRBD2	TRBJ2-5	TRBV5-8	-	CASTPGLGQETQYF	TGTGCCAGCACACCGGGACTAGGGCAAGAGACCCAGTACTTC
TRBD1	TRBJ1-5	TRBV3-1/TRBV3-2	-	CASSQMTGEQPQHF	TGTGCCAGCAGCCAAATGACAGGGGAACAGCCCCAGCATTTT
TRBD1	TRBJ2-2	TRBV6-4	-	CASSQETGVGELFF	TGTGCCAGCAGTCAAGAAACAGGGGTCGGGGAGCTGTTTTTT
TRBD1	TRBJ1-6	TRBV30	-	CAWTPGQGDSPLHF	TGTGCCTGGACTCCGGGACAGGGTGATTCACCCCTCCACTTT
TRBD2	TRBJ2-7	TRBV28	-	CASSPGTSGSYEQYF	TGTGCCAGCAGCCCCGGGACTAGCGGTTCCTACGAGCAGTACTTC
TRBD1	TRBJ1-2	TRBV30	-	CAWSAHLRDSLSYTF	TGTGCCTGGAGTGCACACCTCCGGGACAGTCTCTCCTACACCTTC
-	TRBJ2-1	TRBV9	-	CASSVEGAEQFF	TGTGCCAGCAGCGTAGAGGGAGCTGAGCAGTTCTTC
-	TRBJ1-1	TRBV7-2	-	CASSFARGGTEAFF	TGTGCCAGCAGCTTTGCAAGGGGCGGCACTGAAGCTTTCTTT
-	TRBJ2-1	TRBV7-2	-	CASSLSLGEYNEQFF	TGTGCCAGCAGCTTATCCCTCGGTGAGTACAATGAGCAGTTCTTC
-	TRBJ2-2	TRBV13	-	CASTQRRANTGELFF	TGTGCCAGCACCCAAAGGCGGGCGAACACCGGGGAGCTGTTTTTT
-	TRBJ2-1	TRBV28	-	CASSPGRARSYNEQFF	TGTGCCAGCAGCCCAGGGCGCGCTCGCTCCTACAATGAGCAGTTCTTC
-	TRBJ1-5	TRBV6-1	-	CASSEGGGFSNQPQHF	TGTGCCAGCAGTGAGGGGGGGGGTTTTAGCAATCAGCCCCAGCATTTT
-	TRBJ1-1	TRBV28	-	CASNKDRFYTEAFF	TGTGCCAGCAACAAAGACAGGTTTTACACTGAAGCTTTCTTT
-	TRBJ1-1	TRBV5-5	-	CASSWDSGVTEAFF	TGTGCCAGCAGCTGGGACTCGGGTGTCACTGAAGCTTTCTTT
-	TRBJ1-4	TRBV5-1	few	CASSLAGAGSNEKLFF	TGCGCCAGCAGCTTGGCCGGCGCAGGATCTAATGAAAAACTGTTTTTT
-	TRBJ1-1	TRBV4-1	-	CASSQTIRDTEAFF	TGCGCCAGCAGCCAAACGATCAGGGATACTGAAGCTTTCTTT
TRBD1	TRBJ1-2	TRBV6-1	-	CASSERDRTINYGYTF	TGTGCCAGCAGTGAAAGGGACAGAACGATTAACTATGGCTACACCTTC
-	TRBJ2-7	TRBV20-1	-	CSASLGGGSYEQYF	TGCAGTGCTAGTTTGGGAGGCGGGTCCTACGAGCAGTACTTC
TRBD2	TRBJ2-1	TRBV19	-	CASSIVGLAGTNEQFF	TGTGCCAGTAGTATAGTGGGACTAGCGGGGACCAATGAGCAGTTCTTC
TRBD1	TRBJ1-6	TRBV6-5	-	CASSLGGGQNSPLHF	TGTGCCAGCTCGTTAGGAGGGGGCCAAAATTCACCCCTCCACTTT
TRBD1	TRBJ1-3	TRBV5-1	once	CASSQETGEITGNTIYF	TGCGCCAGCAGCCAGGAGACAGGGGAAATCACTGGAAACACCATATATTTT
TRBD2	TRBJ2-5	TRBV27	-	CASSPLGLAGEGTQYF	TGTGCCAGCAGTCCCCTCGGACTAGCGGGAGAAGGGACCCAGTACTTC
-	TRBJ1-1	TRBV14	-	CASSNPTVGNTEAFF	TGTGCCAGCAGCAATCCGACAGTTGGGAACACTGAAGCTTTCTTT
TRBD1	TRBJ1-4	TRBV28	-	CASSSLRGEKLFF	TGTGCCAGCAGTTCCCTCAGGGGGGAAAAACTGTTTTTT
-	TRBJ2-5	TRBV11-3	-	CASSPTTGGETQYF	TGTGCCAGCAGCCCGACTACGGGTGGAGAGACCCAGTACTTC
TRBD1	TRBJ1-2	TRBV4-3	-	CASSQEQGASIYGYTF	TGCGCCAGCAGCCAAGAACAGGGGGCGTCGATCTATGGCTACACCTTC
TRBD1	TRBJ2-5	TRBV9	once	CASSVGTVAQETQYF	TGTGCCAGCAGCGTTGGGACAGTGGCGCAAGAGACCCAGTACTTC
-	TRBJ2-7	TRBV6-5	-	CASSYGGGTYEQYF	TGTGCCAGCAGTTACGGGGGCGGCACCTACGAGCAGTACTTC
TRBD1	TRBJ2-7	TRBV7-2	few	CASSWGQDLYEQYF	TGTGCCAGCAGCTGGGGACAGGATTTATACGAGCAGTACTTC
TRBD2	TRBJ2-1	TRBV14	once	CASSQDLLAGAGEQFF	TGTGCCAGCAGCCAAGATCTTCTAGCGGGGGCCGGGGAGCAGTTCTTC
-	TRBJ1-6	TRBV7-9	-	CASSLQGLGRNSPLHF	TGTGCCAGCAGCTTACAGGGATTGGGGAGGAATTCACCCCTCCACTTT